The 19 T cell receptor beta chains in this list originate from one sample, sequenced in a study of blood T cell repertoires in COVID-19. Produced via immunoSEQ multiplex PCR; TCRdb's table is partial and in-frame only. The table includes hundreds of thousands of clones, 80% to 90% detected once. Sequencing was performed on peripheral blood. These receptors were obtained from a woman aged 18 to 35 with acute or convalescent COVID-19.

This sequence joins TRBV6-5 and TRBJ1-1; the D gene is possibly TRBD1 (5 bases). The CDR3 extends over 14 amino acids. CDR1 and CDR2 (germline): MNHEY, SVGAGI. Trimming removed 8 bases from V and 1 base from J, with 14 bases in between. This CDR3 reads CASFGAVRNTEAFF. As DNA, the CDR3 is TGTGCCAGCTTTGGGGCAGTAAGGAACACTGAAGCTTTCTTT.

J is TRBJ1-2 and V is TRBV4-1; the match to TRBD1 covers 7 bases. The CDR3 extends over 15 amino acids. J was trimmed by 4 bases and V by 0 bases; bases with no gene match: 5. Germline V gene lookup returns CDR1 MGHRA and CDR2 YSYEKL. CDR3 sequence: CASSQEPAGGYGYTF. DNA for the CDR3: TGCGCCAGCAGCCAAGAACCGGCAGGGGGCTATGGCTACACCTTC.

The CDR3 nucleotides are TGTGCCAGCAGCCTCACCGAGGGTACTGAAGCTTTCTTT. Its protein product is CASSLTEGTEAFF. The genes are TRBV7-3 and TRBJ1-1; no reliable D call. The germline V gene encodes CDR1 SGHTA and CDR2 FQGTGA. The CDR3 totals 13 residues. V was clipped by 5 bases and J by 5 bases, with 12 bases between them.

V gene TRBV6-5 combines with J gene TRBJ1-1; D gene uncertain. V was shortened by 2 bases and J by 4 bases, with 14 bases between the two germline ends. The CDR3 loop spans 15 amino acids. CDR1 and CDR2 (germline): MNHEY, SVGAGI. The CDR3 protein is CASSYGGLMGTEAFF. CDR3 DNA: TGTGCCAGCAGTTACGGAGGATTAATGGGCACTGAAGCTTTCTTT.

This chain links TRBV10-3 with TRBJ1-6; tentatively, D is TRBD1 (5 bases). Germline V CDR1 and CDR2: ENHRY, SYGVKD. The V end lost 6 bases, the J end lost 3 bases, and 15 bases lay between the germline ends. The CDR3 consists of 16 residues. CDR3 sequence reads: CAIRSISGYYNSPLHF. The DNA for the CDR3 is TGTGCCATCAGGTCGATATCAGGGTACTATAATTCACCCCTCCACTTT.

This sequence joins TRBV6-1 and TRBJ1-4, with 7 bases identical to TRBD1. Germline V gene lookup returns CDR1 MNHNS and CDR2 SASEGT. V shed 2 bases and J 8 bases; nucleotides not matched to a gene: 8. This CDR3 is built from 15 residues. The CDR3 bases are TGTGCCAGCAGTGAAATGAGGACAGGTGGAGAAAAACTGTTTTTT. This codes for CASSEMRTGGEKLFF.

The chain combines TRBV29-1 with TRBJ1-2, with D perhaps matching TRBD1 (5 bases). With 7 bases removed from V and 7 bases from J, the gap between germline ends came to 16 bases. Looked up from germline, CDR1 is SQVTM and CDR2 is ANQGSEA. The CDR3 spans 12 residues. For the CDR3, the DNA is TGCAGCGCCGTCGGGGGGACGCTTGGCTACACCTTC. Residues: CSAVGGTLGYTF.

The rearrangement joins TRBV7-3 to TRBJ2-7, with D unresolved. V shed 1 base and J shed 3 bases, with 13 bases lying between them. Germline assignment: CDR1 SGHTA and CDR2 FQGTGA. The CDR3 runs to 15 residues. CDR3: CASSLKFGGFYEQYF. The CDR3 bases are TGTGCCAGCAGCTTAAAATTTGGCGGTTTCTACGAGCAGTACTTC.

The chain has TRBV21-1 and TRBJ1-5; the D call in the table, TRBD1, was not verified against the DNA. TRBV21-1 is listed as a pseudogene. This CDR3 is built from 15 residues. The CDR3 sequence: CASSKDDSANQPQHF. For the CDR3, the DNA is TGTGCCAGCAGCAAAGATGACAGCGCTAATCAGCCCCAGCATTTT.

The rearrangement links TRBV18 to TRBJ1-4; D gene unclear. V was trimmed by 0 bases and J by 3 bases, leaving 8 bases between them. The CDR3 runs 15 residues. Germline CDR1 and CDR2: KGHSH and LQKENI. The CDR3 spells CASSPPEGANEKLFF. The CDR3 DNA sequence: TGTGCCAGCTCACCACCGGAGGGAGCTAATGAAAAACTGTTTTTT.

The chain has TRBV29-1 and TRBJ2-3, with D perhaps matching TRBD1 (5 bases). Trimming stripped 3 bases from V and 6 bases from J, with 10 bases between. CDR1 and CDR2 (germline): SQVTM, ANQGSEA. The CDR3 contains 12 residues. The DNA of the CDR3 is TGCAGCGTTGACCCAGGGTCGGATACGCAGTATTTT. As protein: CSVDPGSDTQYF.

The genes are TRBV24-1 and TRBJ2-3; TRBD1 matches 9 bases. The CDR3 spans 15 residues. The trim removed 4 bases at V and 2 bases at J, leaving 3 bases unmatched. The germline V gene has CDR1 KGHDR and CDR2 SFDVKD. As DNA, the CDR3 is TGTGCCACCAGTGAACGGACAGGGGCCACAGATACGCAGTATTTT. Translated, it gives CATSERTGATDTQYF.

The chain uses TRBV7-9 and TRBJ2-7; D is possibly TRBD2 (6 bases). The CDR3 runs to 18 residues. Looked up from germline, CDR1 is SEHNR and CDR2 is FQNEAQ (reference sequence). V was cut by 5 bases and J by 5 bases, with 28 bases left in between. The CDR3 here is CASSLGFSAGPKLDEQYF. For the CDR3, the DNA is TGTGCCAGCAGCCTAGGGTTCTCGGCGGGGCCAAAGCTCGACGAGCAGTACTTC.

CDR3 amino acids: CASSDPQRAALRSPLHF. As DNA, the CDR3 is TGTGCCAGCAGTGACCCACAGAGGGCAGCTCTCAGGTCACCCCTCCACTTT. The chain employs TRBV6-1 and TRBJ1-6, with D unresolved. Between the trimmed V and J ends, which lost 3 bases and 10 bases, there was a span of 22 bases. The CDR3 loop spans 17 amino acids. Germline lookup yields CDR1 MNHNS and CDR2 SASEGT.

V and J are TRBV6-1 and TRBJ1-1; D not certain. The length of the CDR3 is 16 residues. V shed 0 bases and J shed 1 base, with 12 bases lying between them. CDR1 and CDR2 (germline): MNHNS, SASEGT. The CDR3 DNA sequence: TGTGCCAGCAGTGAAGCGGGGAGGAGAGGGAACACTGAAGCTTTCTTT. Protein product: CASSEAGRRGNTEAFF.

This clone was counted only a few times. The chain employs TRBV3-1 (or the pseudogene TRBV3-2) and TRBJ1-5; possible D gene TRBD1, 5 bases. This CDR3 region has 14 residues. Trimming took off 5 bases at V and 5 bases at J, with 13 bases between the two ends. Germline V gene lookup returns CDR1 LGHDT and CDR2 YNNKEL (reference sequence). As DNA, the CDR3 is TGTGCCAGCAGCACCGGGACGGGGGATCAGCCCCAGCATTTT. Translation: CASSTGTGDQPQHF.

This clone was counted a few times. This sequence joins TRBV5-4 and TRBJ1-3, with TRBD1 identical over 7 bases. This CDR3 contains 14 residues. Trimming removed 4 bases from V and 0 bases from J; junction bases left unmatched: 1. Germline loops: CDR1 SGHNT, CDR2 YYREEE (reference sequence). The chain's CDR3 is CASSRDSSGNTIYF. DNA of the CDR3: TGTGCCAGCAGCCGGGACAGCTCTGGAAACACCATATATTTT. Full variable domain (remainder filled in from reference TRBV5-4 and TRBJ1-3): ETGVTQSPTHLIKTRGQQVTLRCSSQSGHNTVSWYQQALGQGPQFIFQYYREEENGRGNFPPRFSGLQFPNYSSELNVNALELDDSALYLCASSRDSSGNTIYFGEGSWLTVV.

The rearrangement uses TRBV4-1 and TRBJ2-2, with TRBD2 matching 9 bases. V was pared by 1 base and J by 7 bases, with 7 bases of the junction left unmatched. Germline CDR1 MGHRA, CDR2 YSYEKL. The CDR3 consists of 16 residues. The CDR3 region has the DNA TGCGCCAGCAGCCAAGCAGTAGCGGGGGAGATCGGGGAGCTGTTTTTT. It codes for CASSQAVAGEIGELFF.

V and J are TRBV6-5 and TRBJ1-1; D is unresolved. The CDR3 totals 14 residues. In germline, CDR1 is MNHEY, CDR2 SVGAGI. V was pared by 6 bases and J by 4 bases, with 15 bases between. DNA of the CDR3: TGTGCCAGCAGAATGTATCGGGTAGGCACTGAAGCTTTCTTT. Protein: CASRMYRVGTEAFF.